The 23 T cell receptor beta chains below come from one sample, sequenced in a study of Graves' ophthalmopathy and Graves' hyperthyroidism. The authors amplified TCR beta CDR3 regions from RNA transcripts. HTBI primers served in a first-round RT-PCR, which a second-round multiplex PCR followed. Each CDR3 protein gets one entry after TCRdb re-called the multiplex PCR reads with MiXCR. The table has roughly 480,000 distinct CDR3 sequences, roughly an eighth seen once. Source material: blood. The origin of the receptors is a woman aged 25 to 39 with Graves' ophthalmopathy.

This clonotype was recorded at least ten times. The chain joins TRBV29-1 to TRBJ1-5; D perhaps matches TRBD1 (6 bases). The CDR3 covers 13 residues. Germline lookup yields CDR1 SQVTM and CDR2 ANQGSEA. V was trimmed by 5 bases and J by 3 bases, leaving 11 bases between them. The CDR3 protein is CSVQGSANQPQHF. CDR3 sequence (DNA): TGCAGCGTTCAGGGGAGCGCCAATCAGCCCCAGCATTTT.

This clonotype was observed many times. The V call is TRBV30, the J call TRBJ1-1; D is unresolved. The V and J ends lost 5 bases and 4 bases respectively, with 8 bases between them. CDR1 and CDR2 from the germline V gene are GTSNPN and SVGIG (reference sequence). CDR3 length equals 11 residues. The CDR3 region has the DNA TGTGCCTGGGGTGGGCTCACTGAAGCTTTCTTT. This codes for CAWGGLTEAFF. Full variable domain (remainder filled in from reference TRBV30 and TRBJ1-1): SQTIHQWPATLVQPVGSPLSLECTVEGTSNPNLYWYRQAAGRGLQLLFYSVGIGQISSEVPQNLSASRPQDRQFILSSKKLLLSDSGFYLCAWGGLTEAFFGQGTRLTVV.

This clonotype came up many times. V and J are TRBV28 and TRBJ2-7; possible D gene TRBD1, 6 bases. CDR1 and CDR2 from the germline V gene are MDHEN and SYDVKM. V lost 3 bases to trimming and J lost 2 bases, with 14 bases between them. The CDR3 totals 15 residues. The CDR3 reads CASSFSGHPPYEQYF. The CDR3, as DNA: TGTGCCAGCAGTTTTTCGGGACACCCCCCCTACGAGCAGTACTTC. Full variable domain (remainder filled in from reference TRBV28 and TRBJ2-7): DVKVTQSSRYLVKRTGEKVFLECVQDMDHENMFWYRQDPGLGLRLIYFSYDVKMKEKGDIPEGYSVSREKKERFSLILESASTNQTSMYLCASSFSGHPPYEQYFGPGTRLTVT.

This clonotype came up many times. V usage is TRBV6-5 and J usage is TRBJ1-1, with D perhaps TRBD1 (5 bases). V shed 4 bases and J shed 7 bases, with 7 bases lying between them. Germline lookup yields CDR1 MNHEY and CDR2 SVGAGI. This CDR3 comprises 11 residues. The CDR3 here is CASSWGVEAFF. The CDR3 region has the DNA TGTGCCAGCAGTTGGGGCGTTGAAGCTTTCTTT.

The rearrangement uses TRBV5-1 and TRBJ1-1; D gene unclear. The V gene lost 2 bases and the J gene lost 5 bases, with 13 bases spanning the gap. CDR1 is SGHRS, CDR2 YFSETQ, per germline. This CDR3 contains 14 residues. The CDR3 sequence is CASSFDGVGTEAFF. CDR3 bases: TGCGCCAGCAGCTTCGACGGGGTCGGGACTGAAGCTTTCTTT.

There are many counts of this clonotype. This rearrangement joins TRBV29-1 to TRBJ2-5, with TRBD2 matching over 11 bases. The V gene's germline CDR1 is SQVTM and CDR2 ANQGSEA. The CDR3 is 17 residues long. The V segment lost 2 bases and the J segment 5 bases; nucleotides outside the gene matches: 13. The CDR3 region has the DNA TGCAGCGTTGAACTAGCGGGAGGTACGGGAGGATTGGAGACCCAGTACTTC. Protein: CSVELAGGTGGLETQYF.

This clonotype was observed many times. The chain uses TRBV20-1 and TRBJ1-2; D ambiguous. Germline CDR1 and CDR2: DFQATT and SNEGSKA (reference sequence). V was trimmed by 3 bases and J by 7 bases, leaving 9 bases between them. This CDR3 has 11 residues. CDR3 DNA: TGCAGTGCTAGTACGGGGTTTGGCTACACCTTC. It yields the protein CSASTGFGYTF.

This clonotype showed up many times. The gene calls are TRBV27 and TRBJ1-1; D gene ambiguous. The V end was cut by 4 bases, the J end by 1 base, with 13 bases between. CDR1 MNHEY and CDR2 SMNVEV come from the germline V gene (reference sequence). The CDR3 runs 15 residues. The CDR3 here is CASSSLPLGNTEAFF. The CDR3 DNA follows: TGTGCCAGCAGTTCCCTCCCATTAGGGAACACTGAAGCTTTCTTT.

This clonotype appeared a few times. This chain connects TRBV28 to TRBJ1-2; the D is unclear. This CDR3 contains 13 residues. V was cut by 5 bases and J by 4 bases, with 11 bases left in between. Germline V CDR1 and CDR2: MDHEN, SYDVKM. The CDR3 DNA reads TGTGCCAGCAGTGACTTTCCCTCCTATGGCTACACCTTC. Translation: CASSDFPSYGYTF.

This clonotype was detected many times. The chain uses TRBV5-1 and TRBJ1-1; the D is unclear. V dropped 2 bases and J dropped 4 bases, with 9 bases sitting between them. The germline V gene encodes CDR1 SGHRS and CDR2 YFSETQ. This CDR3 region has 13 residues. The CDR3 spells CASSFKPITEAFF. The DNA for the CDR3 is TGCGCCAGCAGCTTCAAACCCATCACTGAAGCTTTCTTT.

A note on this clonotype: A much larger clone lies one base from this, so it may be a read error. This sequence joins TRBV24-1 and TRBJ1-1; weak D call: TRBD1 (6 bases). The germline V gene encodes CDR1 KGHDR and CDR2 SFDVKD. The CDR3 is made up of 13 amino acids. The CDR3 region has the DNA TGTGTCACCAGTGAGGGGGTGGGAACTGAAGCTTTCTTT. This translates into CVTSEGVGTEAFF.

This clonotype appeared many times. The chain is built from TRBV27 and TRBJ2-4, with TRBD1 as a possible D gene (5 bases). The CDR3 is 11 residues long. Trimming left V 5 bases short and J 8 bases short, with 7 bases between. Per germline, CDR1 MNHEY and CDR2 SMNVEV (reference sequence). CDR3 in DNA: TGTGCCAGCAGTAGGGGATACATTCAGTACTTC. Protein: CASSRGYIQYF.

Ten or more counts support this clonotype. The chain links TRBV27 to TRBJ1-6; the D is unclear. The ends were cut back, 0 bases at V and 7 bases at J, with 10 bases in the middle. This CDR3 has 15 amino acids. The germline V gene encodes CDR1 MNHEY and CDR2 SMNVEV (reference sequence). In nucleotides, the CDR3 is TGTGCCAGCAGTTTATCGCTGAACGCCAATTCACCCCTCCACTTT. It specifies CASSLSLNANSPLHF.

This clonotype was recorded at least ten times. The chain has TRBV30 and TRBJ2-7, with D maybe TRBD2 (6 bases). The CDR3 is 13 amino acids. Germline V lookup: CDR1 GTSNPN, CDR2 SVGIG (reference sequence). Trimming stripped 2 bases from V and 5 bases from J, with 13 bases between. The CDR3 spells CAWSWGERDEQYF. The CDR3 region has the DNA TGTGCCTGGAGTTGGGGGGAGCGGGACGAGCAGTACTTC.

This clonotype was counted ten times or more. The chain combines TRBV12-3 or TRBV12-4 with TRBJ1-2; 7 bases line up with TRBD1. Trimming at V came to 0 bases and at J to 4 bases, leaving 5 bases not matched to a gene. The CDR3 totals 15 residues. CDR3 in DNA: TGTGCCAGCAGTTTAGCAGGGGGCCTAAGCTATGGCTACACCTTC. Protein sequence: CASSLAGGLSYGYTF.

In this sample, this clonotype turned up many times. The V call is TRBV7-2, the J call TRBJ2-7; no firm D call. The CDR3 is 12 amino acids. The germline V gene encodes CDR1 SGHTA and CDR2 FQGNSA. Trimming took 5 bases from V and 6 from J, leaving 11 bases between them. CDR3 loop: CASSPPAPEQYF. Here the CDR3 DNA reads TGTGCCAGCAGCCCCCCCGCCCCCGAGCAGTACTTC.

In its sample, this clonotype was seen a few times. This chain uses TRBV28 with TRBJ2-7; perhaps TRBD2 as D (5 bases). The V end was cut by 2 bases, the J end by 4 bases, with 15 bases between. The CDR3 runs to 15 residues. CDR1 is MDHEN, CDR2 SYDVKM, per germline. The CDR3 loop reads CASSLRGLTPYEQYF. The CDR3 DNA follows: TGTGCCAGCAGTTTAAGAGGACTCACCCCGTACGAGCAGTACTTC.

The rearrangement uses TRBV11-2 and TRBJ1-1, with a possible D match to TRBD1 (5 bases). This CDR3 is 15 amino acids long. V was pared by 0 bases and J by 4 bases, with 12 bases between. Looked up from germline, CDR1 is SGHAT and CDR2 is FQNNGV. The DNA of the CDR3 is TGTGCCAGCAGCTTAGATCGGGGGATCCCCACTGAAGCTTTCTTT. It is translated as CASSLDRGIPTEAFF. Drawing the rest from reference TRBV11-2 and TRBJ1-1, the complete variable domain is EAGVAQSPRYKIIEKRQSVAFWCNPISGHATLYWYQQILGQGPKLLIQFQNNGVVDDSQLPKDRFSAERLKGVDSTLKIQPAKLEDSAVYLCASSLDRGIPTEAFFGQGTRLTVV.

In this sample, this clonotype turned up many times. The V call is TRBV6-1, the J call TRBJ1-2; D unresolved. V was pared by 2 bases and J by 2 bases, with 9 bases between. The CDR3 runs to 14 residues. CDR1 is MNHNS, CDR2 SASEGT, per germline. The CDR3 region is CASSENTANYGYTF. CDR3 coding DNA: TGTGCCAGCAGTGAAAATACAGCAAACTATGGCTACACCTTC.

There are many counts of this clonotype. V and J are TRBV6-1 and TRBJ1-2; weak D call: TRBD1 (5 bases). Germline CDR1 and CDR2: MNHNS and SASEGT. V lost 8 bases and J lost 4, with 14 bases in between. The CDR3 spans 13 residues. The CDR3 coding sequence is TGTGCCAGCCGGGGGGGACCGGTCTATGGCTACACCTTC. Its translation is CASRGGPVYGYTF.

This clonotype was found a few times. The chain couples TRBV13 to TRBJ2-5; a weak D match, TRBD1 (7 bases). The germline V and J ends were trimmed by 5 bases and 3 bases, with 13 bases remaining between them. The CDR3 is made up of 14 amino acids. CDR1 and CDR2 from the germline V gene are PRHDT and FYEKMQ (reference sequence). DNA for the CDR3: TGTGCCAGCAGCCGCGGGACAGAGAAAGAGACCCAGTACTTC. Translating gives CASSRGTEKETQYF.

This clonotype was seen ten or more times. The chain employs TRBV6-1 and TRBJ1-6; TRBD1 agrees at 7 bases. Trimming at V came to 8 bases and at J to 7 bases, leaving 5 bases not matched to a gene. Looked up from germline, CDR1 is MNHNS and CDR2 is SASEGT. This CDR3 contains 13 residues. The CDR3 DNA sequence: TGTGCCAGCGTCCGGGACAGAAATTCACCCCTCCACTTT. Amino acids: CASVRDRNSPLHF.

This clonotype was recorded many times. CDR3 loop: CASSYDRVQETQYF. CDR3 in DNA: TGTGCCAGCAGCTACGACAGGGTCCAAGAGACCCAGTACTTC. The chain employs TRBV7-2 and TRBJ2-5; 7 bases agree with TRBD1. The CDR3 length is 14 residues. The V segment lost 4 bases and the J segment 1 base; nucleotides outside the gene matches: 3. The germline V gene encodes CDR1 SGHTA and CDR2 FQGNSA.